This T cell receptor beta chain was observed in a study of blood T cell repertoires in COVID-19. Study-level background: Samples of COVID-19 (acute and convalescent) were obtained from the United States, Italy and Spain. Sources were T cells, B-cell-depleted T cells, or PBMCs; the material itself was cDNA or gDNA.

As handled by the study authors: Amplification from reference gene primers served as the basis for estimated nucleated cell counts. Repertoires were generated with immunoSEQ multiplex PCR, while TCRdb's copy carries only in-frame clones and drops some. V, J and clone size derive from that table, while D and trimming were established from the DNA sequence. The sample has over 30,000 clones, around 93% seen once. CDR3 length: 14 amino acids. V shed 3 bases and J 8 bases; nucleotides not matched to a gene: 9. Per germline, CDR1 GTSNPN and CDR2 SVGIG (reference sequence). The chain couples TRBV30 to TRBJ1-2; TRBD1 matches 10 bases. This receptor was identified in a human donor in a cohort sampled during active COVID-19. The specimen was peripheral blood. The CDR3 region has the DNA TGTGCCTGGAGGCGCGGGACAGGGGTCGTAGGCTACACCTTC. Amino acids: CAWRRGTGVVGYTF.